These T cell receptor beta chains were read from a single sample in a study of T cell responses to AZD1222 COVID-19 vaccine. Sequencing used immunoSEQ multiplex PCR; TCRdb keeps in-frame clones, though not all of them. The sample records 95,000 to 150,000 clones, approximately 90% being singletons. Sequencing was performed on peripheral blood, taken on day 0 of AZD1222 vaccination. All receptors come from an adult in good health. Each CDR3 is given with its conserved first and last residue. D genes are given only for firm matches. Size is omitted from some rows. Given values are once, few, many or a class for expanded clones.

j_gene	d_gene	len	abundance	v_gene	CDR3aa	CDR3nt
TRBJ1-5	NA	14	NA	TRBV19	CASTLAYEGQPQHF	TGTGCCAGTACATTGGCCTACGAGGGGCAGCCCCAGCATTTT
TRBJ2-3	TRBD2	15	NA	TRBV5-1	CASSLGLDPTDTQYF	TGCGCCAGCAGCTTAGGACTAGATCCCACAGATACGCAGTATTTT
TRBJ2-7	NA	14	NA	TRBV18	CASSPPGGSYEQYF	TGTGCCAGCTCACCGCCGGGGGGCTCATACGAGCAGTACTTC
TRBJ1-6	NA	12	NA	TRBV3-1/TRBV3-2	CASSIYNSPLHF	TGTGCCAGCAGCATTTATAATTCACCCCTCCACTTT
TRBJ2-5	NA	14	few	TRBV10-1	CASSESIRGKTQYF	TGCGCCAGCAGTGAGTCGATCAGGGGCAAGACCCAGTACTTC
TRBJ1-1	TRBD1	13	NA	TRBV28	CASKRTGNTEAFF	TGTGCCAGCAAAAGGACAGGGAACACTGAAGCTTTCTTT
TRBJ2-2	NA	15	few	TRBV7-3	CASSLTTPVTGELFF	TGTGCCAGCAGCTTAACAACCCCGGTCACCGGGGAGCTGTTTTTT
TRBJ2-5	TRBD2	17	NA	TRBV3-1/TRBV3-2	CASSQDGQRGGQETQYF	TGTGCCAGCAGCCAAGATGGTCAGCGGGGGGGACAAGAGACCCAGTACTTC
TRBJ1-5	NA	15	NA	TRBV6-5	CASHPGGGGYQPQHF	TGTGCCAGCCATCCGGGCGGGGGGGGGTATCAGCCCCAGCATTTT
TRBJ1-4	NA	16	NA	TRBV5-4	CASSAGGDSTNEKLFF	TGTGCCAGCAGCGCGGGGGGGGACTCAACTAATGAAAAACTGTTTTTT
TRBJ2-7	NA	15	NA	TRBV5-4	CASSPQWGPLYEQYF	TGTGCCAGCAGCCCTCAGTGGGGCCCCCTCTACGAGCAGTACTTC
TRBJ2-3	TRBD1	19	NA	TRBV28	CASSFVRTQGQGDTDTQYF	TGCGCCAGCAGTTTTGTGCGGACCCAGGGACAGGGGGACACAGATACGCAGTATTTT
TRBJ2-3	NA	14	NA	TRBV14	CASSQWQGTDTQYF	TGTGCCAGCAGCCAATGGCAGGGCACAGATACGCAGTATTTT
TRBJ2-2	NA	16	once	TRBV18	CASSPGEAASTGELFF	TGTGCCAGCTCACCCGGGGAAGCCGCGAGCACCGGGGAGCTGTTTTTT
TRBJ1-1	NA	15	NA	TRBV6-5	CASSYGRTMNTEAFF	TGTGCCAGCAGTTACGGACGGACTATGAACACTGAAGCTTTCTTT
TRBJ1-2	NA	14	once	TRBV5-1	CASSLAGTDYGYTF	TGCGCCAGCAGCTTGGCAGGGACGGACTATGGCTACACCTTC
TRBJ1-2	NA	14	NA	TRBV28	CASRVPLGGYGYTF	TGTGCCAGCAGGGTTCCCCTGGGAGGCTATGGCTACACCTTC
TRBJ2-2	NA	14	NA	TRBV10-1	CASSAQSNTGELFF	TGCGCCAGCAGTGCCCAGTCGAACACCGGGGAGCTGTTTTTT
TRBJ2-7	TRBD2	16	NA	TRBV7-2	CASSPMPGLSNYEQYF	TGTGCCAGCAGCCCAATGCCGGGACTATCTAACTACGAGCAGTACTTC
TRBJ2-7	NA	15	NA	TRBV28	CASRLPQGPQGEQYF	TGTGCCAGCAGATTACCGCAGGGGCCCCAAGGGGAGCAGTACTTC
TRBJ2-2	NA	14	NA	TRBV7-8	CASSWTANTGELFF	TGTGCCAGCAGCTGGACAGCGAACACCGGGGAGCTGTTTTTT
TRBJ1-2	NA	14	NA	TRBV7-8	CATTPDSVNYGYTF	TGTGCCACCACTCCTGACAGCGTTAACTATGGCTACACCTTC
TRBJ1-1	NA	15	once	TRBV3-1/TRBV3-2	CASSQGSLGDTEAFF	TGTGCCAGCAGCCAAGGTTCGTTAGGAGACACTGAAGCTTTCTTT
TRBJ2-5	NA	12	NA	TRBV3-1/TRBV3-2	CASSLSRETQYF	TGTGCCAGCAGCCTCTCCCGGGAGACCCAGTACTTC
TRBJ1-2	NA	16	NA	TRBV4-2	CASSQAGSLPPSGYTF	TGTGCCAGCAGCCAAGCCGGGTCTCTACCCCCCTCTGGCTACACCTTC
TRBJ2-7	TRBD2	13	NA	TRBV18	CASSPLGGWEQYF	TGTGCCAGCTCACCACTGGGAGGGTGGGAGCAGTACTTC
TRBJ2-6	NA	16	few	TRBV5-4	CASSRPGAPGANVLTF	TGTGCCAGCAGCCGCCCCGGGGCCCCTGGGGCCAACGTCCTGACTTTC
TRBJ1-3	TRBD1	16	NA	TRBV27	CASSSRTGGLGNTIYF	TGTGCCAGCAGTTCCCGGACAGGGGGTTTAGGAAACACCATATATTTT
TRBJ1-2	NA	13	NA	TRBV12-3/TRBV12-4	CASSKQGKLGYTF	TGTGCCAGCAGTAAACAGGGAAAGTTAGGTTACACCTTC
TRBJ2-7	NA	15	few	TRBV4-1	CASSQGRFNSYEQYF	TGCGCCAGCAGCCAAGGACGGTTCAACTCCTACGAGCAGTACTTC
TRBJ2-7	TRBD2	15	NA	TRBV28	CASSTTSGGTHEQYF	TGTGCCAGCAGCACGACGAGCGGGGGCACGCACGAGCAGTACTTC
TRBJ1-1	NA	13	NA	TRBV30	CALNRGLNTEAFF	TGTGCCCTAAATCGCGGACTGAACACTGAAGCTTTCTTT
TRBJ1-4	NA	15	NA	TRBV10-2	CASSSWGGYNEKLFF	TGCGCCAGCAGTTCTTGGGGGGGCTATAATGAAAAACTGTTTTTT
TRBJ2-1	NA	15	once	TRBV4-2	CASSPELGSPKVGFF	TGTGCCAGCAGCCCGGAACTCGGCTCACCTAAGGTCGGGTTCTTC
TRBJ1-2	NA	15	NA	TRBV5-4	CASSASAGGNYGYTF	TGTGCCAGCAGCGCTTCAGCCGGGGGAAACTATGGCTACACCTTC
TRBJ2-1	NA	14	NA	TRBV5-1	CASSLAGGDNEQFF	TGCGCCAGCAGCTTGGCCGGAGGGGACAATGAGCAGTTCTTC
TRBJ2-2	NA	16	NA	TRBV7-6	CASSFKSFGNTGELFF	TGTGCCAGCAGCTTCAAGTCTTTTGGTAACACCGGGGAGCTGTTTTTT
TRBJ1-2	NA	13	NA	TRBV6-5	CASSPDWVGGYTF	TGTGCCAGCAGCCCGGACTGGGTAGGTGGCTACACCTTC
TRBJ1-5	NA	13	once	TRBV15	CATRVRENQPQHF	TGTGCCACCAGAGTCAGGGAAAATCAGCCCCAGCATTTT
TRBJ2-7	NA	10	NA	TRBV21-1	CASSKKRGNF	TGTGCCAGCAGCAAAAAGCGGGGGAACTTC
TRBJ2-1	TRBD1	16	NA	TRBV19	CASSIGAGTVNNEQFF	TGTGCCAGTAGTATTGGAGCTGGGACAGTCAACAATGAGCAGTTCTTC